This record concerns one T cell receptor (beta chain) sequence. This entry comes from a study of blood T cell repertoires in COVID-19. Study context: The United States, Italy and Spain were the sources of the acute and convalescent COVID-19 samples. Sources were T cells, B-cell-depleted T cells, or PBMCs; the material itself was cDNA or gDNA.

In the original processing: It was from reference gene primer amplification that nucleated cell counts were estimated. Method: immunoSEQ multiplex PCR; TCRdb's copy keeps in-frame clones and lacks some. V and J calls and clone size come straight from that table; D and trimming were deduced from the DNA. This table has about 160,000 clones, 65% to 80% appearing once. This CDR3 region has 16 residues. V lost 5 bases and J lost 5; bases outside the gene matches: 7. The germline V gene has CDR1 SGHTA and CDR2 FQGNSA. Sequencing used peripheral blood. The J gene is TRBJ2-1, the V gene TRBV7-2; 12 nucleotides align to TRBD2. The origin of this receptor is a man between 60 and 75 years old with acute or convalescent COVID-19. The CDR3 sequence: CASSRLLAGGHNEQFF. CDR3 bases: TGTGCCAGCAGCCGTTTACTAGCGGGGGGCCACAATGAGCAGTTCTTC.